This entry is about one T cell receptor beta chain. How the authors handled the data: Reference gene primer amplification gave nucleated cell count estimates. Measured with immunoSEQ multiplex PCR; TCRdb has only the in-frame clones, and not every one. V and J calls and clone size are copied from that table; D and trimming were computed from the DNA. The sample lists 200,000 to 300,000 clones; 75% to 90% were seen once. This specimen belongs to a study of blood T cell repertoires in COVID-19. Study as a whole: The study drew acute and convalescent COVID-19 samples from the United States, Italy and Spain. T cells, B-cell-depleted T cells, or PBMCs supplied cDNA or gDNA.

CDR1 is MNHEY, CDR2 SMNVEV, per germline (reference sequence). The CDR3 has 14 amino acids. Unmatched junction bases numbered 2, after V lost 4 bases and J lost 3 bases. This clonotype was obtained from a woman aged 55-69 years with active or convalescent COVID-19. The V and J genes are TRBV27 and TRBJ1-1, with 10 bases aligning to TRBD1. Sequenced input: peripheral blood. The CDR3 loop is CASSWDRGDTEAFF. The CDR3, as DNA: TGTGCCAGCAGTTGGGACAGGGGAGACACTGAAGCTTTCTTT.